The 13 T cell receptor beta chains below come from one sample, sequenced in a study of blood T cell repertoires in COVID-19. Libraries were prepared by immunoSEQ multiplex PCR; TCRdb keeps only in-frame clonotypes and omits some of them. The sample contains about 350,000 clones, approximately 89% of which appear only once. The sample was peripheral blood. These receptors originate from a woman between 55 and 75 years old with COVID-19, enrolled during active disease.

The chain carries TRBV18 and TRBJ1-6, with TRBD1 identical over 11 bases. The CDR3 totals 16 residues. Germline trimming cut 6 bases from V and 8 bases from J; bases unmatched to any gene: 9. The V gene's germline CDR1 is KGHSH and CDR2 LQKENI. The CDR3 is CASSSQPGQGDSPLHF. CDR3 nucleotide sequence: TGTGCCAGCTCCTCCCAACCGGGACAGGGGGATTCACCCCTCCACTTT.

V and J are TRBV2 and TRBJ1-3; D uncertain. The CDR3 totals 14 residues. Trimming shortened V by 7 bases and J by 0 bases, and 10 bases separated the two germline ends. Germline CDR1 SNHLY, CDR2 FYNNEI. The CDR3 nucleotides read TGTGCCAGCATCGAACTTAGCTCTGGAAACACCATATATTTT. Protein: CASIELSSGNTIYF.

This clone appeared a single time. This chain uses TRBV7-2 with TRBJ1-6; TRBD1 might be the D (5 bases). Germline lookup yields CDR1 SGHTA and CDR2 FQGNSA. With 7 bases removed from V and 0 bases from J, the gap between germline ends came to 10 bases. The CDR3 extends over 15 amino acids. Written as DNA, the CDR3 is TGTGCCAGCACCTTTGACAGCTCCTATAATTCACCCCTCCACTTT. Encoded protein: CASTFDSSYNSPLHF.

The chain recombines TRBV5-1 with TRBJ1-1; D is possibly TRBD1 (6 bases). Trimming left V 1 base short and J 5 bases short, with 18 bases between. CDR1 is SGHRS and CDR2 is YFSETQ in the germline V gene. This CDR3 is built from 16 residues. DNA for the CDR3: TGCGCCAGCAGCTTGTTCTGGGGGGGCGCGAAGACTGAAGCTTTCTTT. Protein sequence: CASSLFWGGAKTEAFF. The entire variable domain, with the rest obtained from reference TRBV5-1 and TRBJ1-1, is as follows: KAGVTQTPRYLIKTRGQQVTLSCSPISGHRSVSWYQQTPGQGLQFLFEYFSETQRNKGNFPGRFSGRQFSNSRSEMNVSTLELGDSALYLCASSLFWGGAKTEAFFGQGTRLTVV.

In its sample, this clone was seen once. This chain connects TRBV2 to TRBJ1-4; 8 positions agree with TRBD1. Per germline, CDR1 SNHLY and CDR2 FYNNEI. After removal of 4 bases from V and 2 bases from J, the junction contained 3 bases not matched to a gene. This CDR3 has 15 amino acids. CDR3 sequence reads: CASSGRTGTNEKLFF. CDR3 DNA sequence: TGTGCCAGCAGTGGTCGGACAGGGACTAATGAAAAACTGTTTTTT.

Many counts were recorded for this clone. The same CDR3 also results from other DNA sequences found in this sample. The V call is TRBV4-1, the J call TRBJ1-6; 9 bases line up with TRBD1. Unmatched junction bases numbered 3, after V lost 0 bases and J lost 9 bases. CDR3 length: 15 amino acids. Germline V gene lookup returns CDR1 MGHRA and CDR2 YSYEKL. The CDR3 region has the DNA TGCGCCAGCAGCCAAGAGGGACAGGGCGGTTCACCCCTCCACTTT. It yields the protein CASSQEGQGGSPLHF.

J is TRBJ1-1 and V is TRBV27, with a tentative D call TRBD1 (6 bases). In germline, CDR1 is MNHEY, CDR2 SMNVEV (reference sequence). Trimming removed 6 bases at V and 0 bases at J, with 14 bases between. This CDR3 contains 15 residues. This chain's CDR3 is CASSTTGLMNTEAFF. In DNA, the CDR3 is TGTGCCAGCAGCACGACAGGCCTTATGAACACTGAAGCTTTCTTT.

The genes are TRBV6-5 and TRBJ1-1; no clear D. The CDR3 contains 14 residues. The ends were cut back, 7 bases at V and 1 base at J, with 13 bases in the middle. From germline, CDR1 is MNHEY and CDR2 SVGAGI. The CDR3 spells CASTRPRGNTEAFF. CDR3 DNA: TGTGCCAGCACCCGCCCGAGAGGGAACACTGAAGCTTTCTTT.

The CDR3 region is CASRYSSGNTIYF. The DNA for the CDR3 is TGTGCCAGCAGATATTCCTCTGGAAACACCATATATTTT. The chain uses TRBV11-2 and TRBJ1-3; D gene ambiguous. Germline loops: CDR1 SGHAT, CDR2 FQNNGV. CDR3 length equals 13 residues. Trimming left V 6 bases short and J 0 bases short, with 6 bases between.

The rearrangement joins TRBV19 to TRBJ1-5; 7 bases line up with TRBD1. The CDR3 length is 14 residues. Trimming took 6 bases from V and 9 from J; bases not matched to a gene: 11. The V gene's germline CDR1 is LNHDA and CDR2 SQIVND (reference sequence). The CDR3 is CASRGDSPLRPQHF. CDR3 bases: TGTGCCAGTAGGGGGGACAGCCCGTTAAGGCCCCAGCATTTT.

V is TRBV6-5 and J is TRBJ2-5; 8 nucleotides line up with TRBD1. This CDR3 spans 14 amino acids. V lost 6 bases and J lost 4; bases outside the gene matches: 7. Germline V gene sequence: CDR1 MNHEY, CDR2 SVGAGI. The CDR3 sequence is CASRPQGAGETQYF. The DNA for the CDR3 is TGTGCCAGCAGACCGCAGGGGGCGGGAGAGACCCAGTACTTC.

The chain carries TRBV19 and TRBJ1-1, with TRBD1 as a possible D gene (5 bases). Germline values: CDR1 LNHDA, CDR2 SQIVND (reference sequence). V dropped 3 bases and J dropped 5 bases, with 16 bases sitting between them. This CDR3 spans 15 amino acids. The CDR3 bases are TGTGCCAGTAGTATCAGTGTGACAGTAAGGACTGAAGCTTTCTTT. Amino acid sequence: CASSISVTVRTEAFF.

The chain uses TRBV24-1 and TRBJ1-5; the D is unclear. The CDR3 runs 13 residues. CDR1 is KGHDR, CDR2 SFDVKD, per germline. V lost 7 bases to trimming and J lost 0 bases, with 6 bases between them. The CDR3 coding sequence is TGTGCCACCAGCGGTACTAGCAATCAGCCCCAGCATTTT. Amino acid sequence: CATSGTSNQPQHF.